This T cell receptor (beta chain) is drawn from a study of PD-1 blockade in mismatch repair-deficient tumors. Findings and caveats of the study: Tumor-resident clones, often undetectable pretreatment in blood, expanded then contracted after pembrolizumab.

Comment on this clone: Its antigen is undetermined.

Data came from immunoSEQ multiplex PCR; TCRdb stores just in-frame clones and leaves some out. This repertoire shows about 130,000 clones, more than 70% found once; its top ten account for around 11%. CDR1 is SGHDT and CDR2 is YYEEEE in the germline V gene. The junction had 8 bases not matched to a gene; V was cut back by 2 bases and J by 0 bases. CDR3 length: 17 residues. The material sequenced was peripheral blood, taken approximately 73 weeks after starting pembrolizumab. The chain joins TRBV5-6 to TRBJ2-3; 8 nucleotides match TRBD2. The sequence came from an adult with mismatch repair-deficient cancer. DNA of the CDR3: TGTGCCAGCAGCTTCATCGCACTAGCGGCCAGCACAGATACGCAGTATTTT. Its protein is CASSFIALAASTDTQYF.